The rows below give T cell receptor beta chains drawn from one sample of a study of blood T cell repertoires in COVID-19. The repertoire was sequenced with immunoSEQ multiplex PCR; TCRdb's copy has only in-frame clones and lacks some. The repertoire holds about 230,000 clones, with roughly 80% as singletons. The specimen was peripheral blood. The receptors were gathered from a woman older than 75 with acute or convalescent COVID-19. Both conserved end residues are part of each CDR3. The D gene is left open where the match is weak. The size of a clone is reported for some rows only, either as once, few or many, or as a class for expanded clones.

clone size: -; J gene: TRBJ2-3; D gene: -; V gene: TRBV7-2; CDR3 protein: CASSLRAPNTDTQYF; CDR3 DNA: TGTGCCAGCAGCTTGCGAGCCCCTAACACAGATACGCAGTATTTT
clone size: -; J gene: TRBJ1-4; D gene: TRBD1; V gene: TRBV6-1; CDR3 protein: CASSEGTGLNEKLFF; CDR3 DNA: TGTGCCAGCAGTGAAGGGACAGGACTAAATGAAAAACTGTTTTTT
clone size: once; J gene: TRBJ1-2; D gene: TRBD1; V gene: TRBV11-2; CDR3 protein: CASSPPGQGRENYGYTF; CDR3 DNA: TGTGCCAGCAGCCCCCCCGGACAGGGGAGGGAAAACTATGGCTACACCTTC
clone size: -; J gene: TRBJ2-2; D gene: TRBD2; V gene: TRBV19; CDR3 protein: CASSLAGRNTGELFF; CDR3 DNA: TGTGCCAGTAGTCTAGCGGGAAGGAACACCGGGGAGCTGTTTTTT
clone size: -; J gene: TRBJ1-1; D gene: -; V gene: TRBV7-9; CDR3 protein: CASTLGRLMNTEAFF; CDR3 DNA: TGTGCCAGCACCCTAGGTCGGCTCATGAACACTGAAGCTTTCTTT
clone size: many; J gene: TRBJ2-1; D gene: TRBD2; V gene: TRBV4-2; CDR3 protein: CASSQPTSGKAGGKYNEQFF; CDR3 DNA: TGTGCCAGCAGCCAACCAACATCGGGCAAAGCGGGAGGGAAGTACAATGAGCAGTTCTTC
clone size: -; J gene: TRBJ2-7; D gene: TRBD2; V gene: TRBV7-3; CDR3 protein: CASSSSGAYEQYF; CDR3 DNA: TGTGCCAGCAGCTCTAGCGGGGCCTACGAGCAGTACTTC
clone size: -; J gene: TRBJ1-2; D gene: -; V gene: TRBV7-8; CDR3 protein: CASSRTGTYGYTF; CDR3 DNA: TGTGCCAGCAGCCGAACAGGCACCTACGGCTACACCTTC
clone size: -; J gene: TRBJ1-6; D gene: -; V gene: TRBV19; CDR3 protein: CASRLTAERGSPLHF; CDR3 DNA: TGTGCCAGTAGGCTGACAGCCGAAAGGGGTTCACCCCTCCACTTT
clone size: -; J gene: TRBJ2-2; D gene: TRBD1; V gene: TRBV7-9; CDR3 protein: CASSWGTGNTGELFF; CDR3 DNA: TGTGCCAGCAGCTGGGGGACAGGGAACACCGGGGAGCTGTTTTTT
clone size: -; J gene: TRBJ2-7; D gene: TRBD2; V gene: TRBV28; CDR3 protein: CASFAGVVYEQYF; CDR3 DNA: TGTGCCAGCTTCGCGGGAGTCGTCTACGAGCAGTACTTC
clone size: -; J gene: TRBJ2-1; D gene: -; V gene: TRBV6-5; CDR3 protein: CASSRLDNEQFF; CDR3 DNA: TGTGCCAGCAGCAGACTAGACAATGAGCAGTTCTTC
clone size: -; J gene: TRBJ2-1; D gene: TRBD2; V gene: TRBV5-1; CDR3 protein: CASSLAASGVYNEQFF; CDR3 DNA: TGCGCCAGCAGCTTGGCGGCTAGCGGAGTCTACAATGAGCAGTTCTTC
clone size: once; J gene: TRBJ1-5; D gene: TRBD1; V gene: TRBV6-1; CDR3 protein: CASSERTGGISQPQHF; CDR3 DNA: TGTGCCAGCAGTGAACGGACAGGGGGAATTAGTCAGCCCCAGCATTTT
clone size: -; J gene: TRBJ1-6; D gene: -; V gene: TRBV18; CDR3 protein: CASSPGGQLGSPLHF; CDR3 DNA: TGTGCCAGCTCACCAGGCGGACAGCTTGGTTCACCCCTCCACTTT
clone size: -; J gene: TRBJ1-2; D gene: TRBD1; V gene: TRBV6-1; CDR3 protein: CASSEGQNYGYTF; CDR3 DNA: TGTGCCAGCAGTGAGGGACAGAACTATGGCTACACCTTC
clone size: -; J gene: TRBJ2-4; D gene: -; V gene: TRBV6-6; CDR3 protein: CASSYYGGNIQYF; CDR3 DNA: TGTGCCAGCAGTTACTACGGAGGAAACATTCAGTACTTC
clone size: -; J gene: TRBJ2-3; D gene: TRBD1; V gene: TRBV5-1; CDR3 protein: CASSLGDRGDTQYF; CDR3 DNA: TGCGCCAGCAGCTTAGGGGACAGGGGGGATACGCAGTATTTT
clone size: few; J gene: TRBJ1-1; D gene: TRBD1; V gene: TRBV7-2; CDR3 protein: CASRDMTGLMNTEAFF; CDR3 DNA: TGTGCCAGCAGAGATATGACAGGGCTTATGAACACTGAAGCTTTCTTT
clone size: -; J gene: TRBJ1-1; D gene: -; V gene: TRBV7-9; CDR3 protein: CASSLGGYMNTEAFF; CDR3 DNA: TGTGCCAGCAGCTTGGGGGGTTACATGAACACTGAAGCTTTCTTT
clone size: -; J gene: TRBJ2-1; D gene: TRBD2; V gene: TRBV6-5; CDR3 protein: CASSRTSWNEQFF; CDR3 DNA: TGTGCCAGCAGCAGGACTAGCTGGAATGAGCAGTTCTTC
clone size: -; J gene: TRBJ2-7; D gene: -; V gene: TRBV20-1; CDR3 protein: CSASLNSYSYEQYF; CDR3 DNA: TGCAGTGCTAGTCTTAACTCTTACTCCTACGAGCAGTACTTC
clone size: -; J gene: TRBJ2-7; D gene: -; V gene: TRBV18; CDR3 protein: CASSPYGGSSYEQYF; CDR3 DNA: TGTGCCAGCTCGCCTTATGGAGGGAGCTCCTACGAGCAGTACTTC
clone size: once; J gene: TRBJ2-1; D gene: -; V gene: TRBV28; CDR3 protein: CASSSPSAGQFF; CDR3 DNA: TGTGCCAGCAGTTCCCCTAGCGCGGGGCAGTTCTTC
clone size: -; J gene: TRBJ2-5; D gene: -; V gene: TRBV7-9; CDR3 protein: CASSPEDSTREDQYF; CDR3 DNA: TGTGCCAGCAGCCCCGAGGACAGCACCCGGGAGGACCAGTACTTC
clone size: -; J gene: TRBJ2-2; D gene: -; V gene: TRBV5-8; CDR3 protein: CASSFSYLNTGELFF; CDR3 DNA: TGTGCCAGCAGCTTTAGTTATCTGAACACCGGGGAGCTGTTTTTT
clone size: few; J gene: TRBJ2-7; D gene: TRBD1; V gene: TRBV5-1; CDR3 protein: CASSLGGTGGSEEQYF; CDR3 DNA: TGCGCCAGCAGCTTGGGAGGGACAGGGGGTAGCGAGGAGCAGTACTTC
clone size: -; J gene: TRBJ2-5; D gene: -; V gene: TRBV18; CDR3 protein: CASSPPRGETQYF; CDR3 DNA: TGTGCCAGCTCACCACCTCGGGGTGAGACCCAGTACTTC
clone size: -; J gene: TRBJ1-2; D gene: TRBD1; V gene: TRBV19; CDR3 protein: CASSIAYGQGDGYTF; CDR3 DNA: TGTGCCAGTAGTATAGCTTATGGACAGGGTGATGGCTACACCTTC
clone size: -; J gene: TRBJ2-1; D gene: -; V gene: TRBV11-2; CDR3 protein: CASSPGGGSYNEQFF; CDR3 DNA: TGTGCCAGCAGCCCCGGGGGTGGCTCCTACAATGAGCAGTTCTTC
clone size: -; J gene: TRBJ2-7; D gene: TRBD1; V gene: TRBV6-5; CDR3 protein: CASRAGTGDSYEQYF; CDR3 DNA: TGTGCCAGCAGGGCCGGGACAGGGGACTCCTACGAGCAGTACTTC
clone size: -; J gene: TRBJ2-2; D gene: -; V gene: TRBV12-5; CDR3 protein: CASGPAVTGELFF; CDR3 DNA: TGTGCTAGTGGTCCCGCAGTCACCGGGGAGCTGTTTTTT
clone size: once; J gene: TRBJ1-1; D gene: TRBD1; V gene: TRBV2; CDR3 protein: CASSGGTGPYTEAFF; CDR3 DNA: TGTGCCAGCAGTGGCGGGACAGGGCCATACACTGAAGCTTTCTTT
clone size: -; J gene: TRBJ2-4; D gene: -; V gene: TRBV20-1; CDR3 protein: CSASQSGHRDKGGNIQYF; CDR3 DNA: TGCAGTGCTAGTCAATCGGGTCACCGGGACAAGGGAGGGAACATTCAGTACTTC
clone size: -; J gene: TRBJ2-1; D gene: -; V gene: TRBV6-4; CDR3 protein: CASSESLGGAAYNEQFF; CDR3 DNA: TGTGCCAGCAGTGAGTCCCTTGGCGGGGCTGCCTACAATGAGCAGTTCTTC
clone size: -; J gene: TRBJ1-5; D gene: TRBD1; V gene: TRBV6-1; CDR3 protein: CASGTGNSNQPQHF; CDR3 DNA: TGTGCCAGCGGGACAGGTAATAGCAATCAGCCCCAGCATTTT
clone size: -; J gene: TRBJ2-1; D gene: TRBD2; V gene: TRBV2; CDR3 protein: CASRASGSNEQFF; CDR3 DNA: TGTGCCAGCAGAGCTAGCGGGAGCAATGAGCAGTTCTTC
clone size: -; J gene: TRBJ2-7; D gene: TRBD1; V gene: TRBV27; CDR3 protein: CASSRSDRAFEQYF; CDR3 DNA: TGTGCCAGCAGTCGATCTGACAGGGCCTTCGAGCAGTACTTC
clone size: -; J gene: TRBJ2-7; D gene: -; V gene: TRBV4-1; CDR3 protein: CASSQYTAPYEQYF; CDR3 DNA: TGCGCCAGCAGCCAATATACAGCTCCCTACGAGCAGTACTTC
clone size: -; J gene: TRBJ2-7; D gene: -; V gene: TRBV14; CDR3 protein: CASSQAVYEQYF; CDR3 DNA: TGTGCCAGCAGCCAAGCCGTCTACGAGCAGTACTTC
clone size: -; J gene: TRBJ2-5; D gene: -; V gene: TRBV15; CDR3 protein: CASQAGPGETQYF; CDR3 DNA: TGTGCCTCTCAGGCAGGGCCCGGGGAGACCCAGTACTTC